The 14 T cell receptor beta chains presented below share a single source sample, sequenced in a study of cytomegalovirus exposure and HLA in healthy donors. PCR amplification relied on 60 Vbeta primers (plus 13 Jbeta primers). Assay: immunoSEQ multiplex PCR; the TCRdb copy retains only in-frame clones and omits some. Here the sample table reports roughly 46,000 clones. Source material: PBMCs. Receptors were obtained from a woman aged 40-49 years in good health and CMV-seronegative.

The V call is TRBV6-4, the J call TRBJ2-7; perhaps TRBD2 as D (5 bases). CDR1 is MRHNA and CDR2 is SNTAGT in the germline V gene. Trimming removed 2 bases from V and 2 bases from J, with 7 bases in between. The CDR3 has 13 residues. The chain's CDR3 is CASSDGLAYEQYF. As DNA, the CDR3 is TGTGCCAGCAGTGACGGACTCGCCTACGAGCAGTACTTC.

The V gene is TRBV30, the J gene TRBJ2-5, with D tentatively TRBD2 (6 bases). The germline V and J ends were trimmed by 0 bases and 6 bases, with 11 bases remaining between them. The CDR3 has 13 amino acids. Germline CDR1 reads GTSNPN; CDR2 reads SVGIG (reference sequence). This chain's CDR3 is CAWSVAGRQTQYF. DNA for the CDR3: TGTGCCTGGAGTGTGGCGGGAAGGCAGACCCAGTACTTC.

This chain links TRBV30 with TRBJ2-7; D remains unclear. CDR1 is GTSNPN and CDR2 is SVGIG in the germline V gene (reference sequence). CDR3 length: 12 amino acids. Trimming cost V 1 base and J 3 bases, with 7 bases left between them. CDR3: CAWSGPSYEQYF. CDR3 DNA: TGTGCCTGGAGTGGGCCTAGCTACGAGCAGTACTTC.

The J gene is TRBJ2-3, the V gene TRBV7-2, with TRBD2 matching over 10 bases. This CDR3 comprises 16 residues. Germline values: CDR1 SGHTA, CDR2 FQGNSA. V was pared by 5 bases and J by 2 bases, with 7 bases of the junction left unmatched. CDR3 nucleotides: TGTGCCAGCAGCCCGTCAGCGGGAGGGAACACAGATACGCAGTATTTT. The encoded protein is CASSPSAGGNTDTQYF.

V and J are TRBV7-6 and TRBJ1-2; D gene unclear. The V gene lost 1 base and the J gene lost 4 bases, with 10 bases spanning the gap. The CDR3 consists of 14 residues. Germline V CDR1 and CDR2: SGHVS, FNYEAQ. As DNA, the CDR3 is TGTGCCAGCAGCTTAGATGCGGGGATCTATGGCTACACCTTC. Amino acids: CASSLDAGIYGYTF.

The chain has TRBV28 and TRBJ2-3; D perhaps matches TRBD1 (5 bases). Germline V gene data show CDR1 as MDHEN and CDR2 as SYDVKM. This CDR3 is built from 14 residues. V shed 4 bases and J shed 4 bases, with 12 bases lying between them. DNA of the CDR3: TGTGCCAGCAGTTCTCCCGGACATGCAGATACGCAGTATTTT. Residues: CASSSPGHADTQYF.

The gene calls are TRBV7-2 and TRBJ1-4, with 8 bases lining up with TRBD1. Losses at the gene ends were 5 bases for V and 3 bases for J; bases not matched to a gene: 5. CDR1 SGHTA and CDR2 FQGNSA come from the germline V gene. The CDR3 is 15 amino acids. The CDR3 here is CASSTRQGSNEKLFF. The CDR3 DNA is TGTGCCAGCAGCACTCGACAGGGGTCTAATGAAAAACTGTTTTTT.

In the case of this clone: One end of the junction fails to match germline, which may point to a read error. The chain couples TRBV2 to TRBJ1-1; 8 positions match TRBD1. The CDR3 runs 20 residues. The germline CDR1 and CDR2 sequences are SNHLY and FYNNEI. The CDR3 loop is CASSERPQGAGMVMNTEDFF. The CDR3 DNA reads TGTGCCAGCAGTGAACGGCCCCAGGGGGCGGGGATGGTGATGAACACTGAAGATTTCTTT.

This chain links TRBV5-5 with TRBJ2-1, with 9 nucleotides matching TRBD2. The CDR3 is 16 amino acids. The junction had 2 bases not matched to a gene; V was cut back by 0 bases and J by 1 base. CDR1 and CDR2 (germline): SGHKS, YYEKEE (reference sequence). This chain's CDR3 is CASSLGLAASYNEQFF. The CDR3 DNA sequence: TGTGCCAGCAGCTTGGGACTAGCGGCGTCCTACAATGAGCAGTTCTTC.

The chain couples TRBV4-1 to TRBJ2-7; tentatively, D is TRBD1 (6 bases). Trimming took off 3 bases at V and 4 bases at J, with 19 bases between the two ends. Germline CDR1 and CDR2: MGHRA and YSYEKL. The CDR3 is 16 residues long. The CDR3 sequence: CASSHPTRVRGYEQYF. CDR3 nucleotide sequence: TGCGCCAGCAGCCACCCTACTCGGGTCAGGGGATACGAGCAGTACTTC.

The V call is TRBV7-2, the J call TRBJ1-5; D call uncertain. The CDR3 sequence is 16 residues long. Deletions cut 1 base from V and 1 base from J, with 11 bases between. CDR1 SGHTA and CDR2 FQGNSA come from the germline V gene. CDR3 amino acids: CASSLEQFFSNQPQHF. CDR3 bases: TGTGCCAGCAGCTTAGAACAGTTCTTCAGCAATCAGCCCCAGCATTTT.

V is TRBV7-2 and J is TRBJ1-5; D possibly corresponds to TRBD1 (5 bases). V dropped 5 bases and J dropped 4 bases, with 15 bases sitting between them. This CDR3 region has 15 residues. The germline gives CDR1 SGHTA, CDR2 FQGNSA. The CDR3 loop reads CASSPTAGGNQPQHF. As DNA, the CDR3 is TGTGCCAGCAGCCCAACGGCGGGGGGGAATCAGCCCCAGCATTTT.

This sequence joins TRBV18 and TRBJ2-7; 7 bases line up with TRBD2. With V trimmed by 4 bases and J by 3 bases, 9 bases remained unmatched. CDR3 size: 15 residues. The germline V gene has CDR1 KGHSH and CDR2 LQKENI. In nucleotides, the CDR3 is TGTGCCAGCTCACAAAGGGGACTACGACTCTACGAGCAGTACTTC. Its translation: CASSQRGLRLYEQYF.

The V gene is TRBV4-3, the J gene TRBJ1-1, with D perhaps TRBD1 (6 bases). Germline-derived CDR1 and CDR2 are LGHNA and YSLEER. The CDR3 consists of 15 residues. V was clipped by 0 bases and J by 1 base, with 9 bases between them. CDR3: CASSQDAGENTEAFF. The CDR3 bases are TGCGCCAGCAGCCAAGACGCAGGGGAGAACACTGAAGCTTTCTTT.